Listed below are T cell receptor beta chains from one sample, sequenced in a study of vaccination and CD4 T cells after COVID-19. TCRdb recomputed calls from the PCR reads with MiXCR, one row per CDR3 protein. The sample lists under 10,000 distinct CDR3 sequences, 38% occurring once. These TCRs are of unknown antigen specificity. The sample consisted of CD4+ T cells from blood, cultured in vitro. The receptors were gathered from a human donor in good health. The conserved cysteine and the conserved F or W are not part of the CDR3 here.

>TRBJ1-1|TRBV20-1
SAWDRGSPDTEAF
>TRBJ2-4|TRBV15
ATSRDIVADRTKNIQY
>TRBJ2-5|TRBV20-1
SADRRSETQY
>TRBJ1-2|TRBV12-3/TRBV12-4
ASSHRRLGGYT
>TRBJ1-5|TRBV20-1
SARADRGRWNQPQH
>TRBJ2-3|TRBV20-1
SAAGRPSKDTQY
>TRBJ1-3|TRBV6-1
ASGSIFPGNTIY
>TRBJ2-7|TRBV27
ASSLRGATYEQY
>TRBJ1-2|TRBV5-1
ASSLDRGGYGYT
>TRBJ1-2|TRBV4-2
ASSQELKQGLGGYT
>TRBJ1-6|TRBV28
ASRLPGGVTYNSPLH
>TRBJ2-7|TRBV6-5
ASSLGSGGGNEQY
>TRBJ2-7|TRBV7-8
ASSLAQGPYEQY
>TRBJ1-2|TRBV24-1
ATSDWRKTGVEWYGYT
>TRBJ1-4|TRBV10-3
ASQTGEDEKLF
>TRBJ1-1|TRBV21-1
ASGVSGGTEAF
>TRBJ1-1|TRBV7-9
ASSPQGGADEAF
>TRBJ2-5|TRBV5-1
ASKWDTSRQTQY
>TRBJ1-2|TRBV19
ASAARETNYGYT
>TRBJ2-3|TRBV24-1
ATGGGPDTQY
>TRBJ2-6|TRBV2
ASSYDTPGANVLT
>TRBJ2-4|TRBV20-1
SASGGAKNIQY
>TRBJ2-5|TRBV20-1
SARLTQETQY
>TRBJ1-2|TRBV25-1
ASSEVGGYT
>TRBJ1-2|TRBV6-1
ASRPGQNYGYT
>TRBJ2-7|TRBV2
ASERLAGFEEDEQY
>TRBJ1-6|TRBV9
ASSGLRTKANSPLH
>TRBJ2-7|TRBV2
ASSADRDTYEQY
>TRBJ2-5|TRBV20-1
SARDLRGGNQETQY
>TRBJ2-1|TRBV12-3/TRBV12-4
AAGGGKGTRYNEQF
>TRBJ2-1|TRBV6-5
ASSYSPGLAQNEQF
>TRBJ1-5|TRBV28
ASNTLGGIFNQPQH
>TRBJ1-5|TRBV27
TSSLWGSLGQPQH
>TRBJ2-3|TRBV11-2
ASSLAWASTDTQY
>TRBJ1-5|TRBV29-1
SVGTAGPNQPQH
>TRBJ2-7|TRBV2
ASSVLSLLQY
>TRBJ2-2|TRBV19
ASTFDGNTGELF
>TRBJ2-3|TRBV7-2
ASSLAGTRSDTQY